These 10 T cell receptor beta chains came from one sample sequenced in a study of blood T cell repertoires in COVID-19. Method: immunoSEQ multiplex PCR; TCRdb's copy keeps in-frame clones and lacks some. The profile covers approximately 310,000 clones, with about nine tenths appearing a single time and 1% taken by the ten largest. The source material was peripheral blood. These receptors came from a man aged 50 or older with active or convalescent COVID-19.

The chain carries TRBV7-2 and TRBJ1-4; 9 nucleotides match TRBD1. This CDR3 is built from 14 residues. Looked up from germline, CDR1 is SGHTA and CDR2 is FQGNSA. V dropped 5 bases and J dropped 7; count of bases not matched to a gene: 5. This CDR3 is CASSPGQGSEKLFF. The CDR3 DNA reads TGTGCCAGCAGCCCCGGACAGGGGAGTGAAAAACTGTTTTTT.

The rearrangement uses TRBV9 and TRBJ2-1, with TRBD2 identical over 9 bases. The CDR3 extends over 16 amino acids. The germline CDR1 and CDR2 sequences are SGDLS and YYNGEE. V shed 4 bases, J shed 7 bases, and the junction held 12 bases outside the gene matches. The DNA of the CDR3 is TGTGCCAGCAGCCCTCCTGCTAGCGGGACGGGTAATGAGCAGTTCTTC. Translating it yields CASSPPASGTGNEQFF.

This sequence joins TRBV5-1 and TRBJ2-3; 16 bases agree with TRBD2. This CDR3 has 20 amino acids. Germline trimming cut 0 bases from V and 4 bases from J; bases unmatched to any gene: 11. Per germline, CDR1 SGHRS and CDR2 YFSETQ. Written as DNA, the CDR3 is TGCGCCAGCAGCTTGGGCGTCGGGACTAGCGGGGGGGCTGTTGCAGATACGCAGTATTTT. Protein sequence: CASSLGVGTSGGAVADTQYF.

On this clone itself: The same CDR3 arises from other DNA sequences in this sample as well. The rearrangement links TRBV6-5 to TRBJ1-2; D perhaps matches TRBD1 (5 bases). V was clipped by 0 bases and J by 2 bases, with 7 bases between them. This CDR3 is built from 14 residues. CDR1 and CDR2 (germline): MNHEY, SVGAGI. In nucleotides, the CDR3 is TGTGCCAGCAGTTACTCACCAGGGAACTATGGCTACACCTTC. This translates into CASSYSPGNYGYTF.

The chain couples TRBV28 to TRBJ2-3; 9 bases are a match to TRBD1. Germline CDR1 and CDR2: MDHEN and SYDVKM. This CDR3 is 14 amino acids long. The trim removed 4 bases at V and 5 bases at J, leaving 4 bases unmatched. The CDR3 DNA follows: TGTGCCAGCAGTTCCGGGACAGGGTTAGATACGCAGTATTTT. Protein sequence: CASSSGTGLDTQYF.

The chain combines TRBV11-2 with TRBJ2-5; TRBD2 aligns across 7 bases. The CDR3 spans 15 residues. Germline assignment: CDR1 SGHAT and CDR2 FQNNGV. V trimming: 7 bases; J trimming: 6 bases; junction bases outside the gene matches: 14. CDR3 bases: TGTGCCAGCATGGGGATGGGGGGGGGTCTGAAGACCCAGTACTTC. It specifies CASMGMGGGLKTQYF. The full variable domain, in which reference TRBV11-2 and TRBJ2-5 provide the parts outside the CDR3, is EAGVAQSPRYKIIEKRQSVAFWCNPISGHATLYWYQQILGQGPKLLIQFQNNGVVDDSQLPKDRFSAERLKGVDSTLKIQPAKLEDSAVYLCASMGMGGGLKTQYFGPGTRLLVL.

The chain is built from TRBV4-2 and TRBJ1-5, with TRBD1 identical over 9 bases. CDR3 length: 14 amino acids. V dropped 5 bases and J dropped 4; count of bases not matched to a gene: 3. Germline CDR1 and CDR2: LGHNA and YNFKEQ. CDR3 nucleotides: TGTGCCAGCAGCGAAGGGACAGGGAATCAGCCCCAGCATTTT. As protein: CASSEGTGNQPQHF.

The V call is TRBV13, the J call TRBJ2-7, with TRBD2 identical over 11 bases. Germline lookup yields CDR1 PRHDT and CDR2 FYEKMQ (reference sequence). CDR3 length equals 15 residues. V trimming: 3 bases; J trimming: 1 base; junction bases outside the gene matches: 2. In DNA, the CDR3 is TGTGCCAGCAGCTTTGGACTAGCGGGTTCCTACGAGCAGTACTTC. It translates to CASSFGLAGSYEQYF. Looking up the rest from reference TRBV13 and TRBJ2-7 gives the full variable domain: AAGVIQSPRHLIKEKRETATLKCYPIPRHDTVYWYQQGPGQDPQFLISFYEKMQSDKGSIPDRFSAQQFSDYHSELNMSSLELGDSALYFCASSFGLAGSYEQYFGPGTRLTVT.

The chain links TRBV5-1 to TRBJ2-7; D perhaps matches TRBD1 (6 bases). In germline, CDR1 is SGHRS, CDR2 YFSETQ. This CDR3 comprises 14 residues. The V and J ends lost 4 bases and 0 bases respectively, with 11 bases between them. The CDR3 sequence is CASSRGHPSYEQYF. The DNA for the CDR3 is TGCGCCAGCAGCAGGGGACACCCCTCCTACGAGCAGTACTTC.

This clone was found once. The gene calls are TRBV18 and TRBJ2-3; D is undetermined. The CDR3 spans 20 residues. The ends were cut back, 3 bases at V and 1 base at J, with 26 bases in the middle. The germline gives CDR1 KGHSH, CDR2 LQKENI. CDR3 sequence (DNA): TGTGCCAGCTCACCTCCTTACAATCCTGACCGAGGCACGGGCACAGATACGCAGTATTTT. It is translated as CASSPPYNPDRGTGTDTQYF.